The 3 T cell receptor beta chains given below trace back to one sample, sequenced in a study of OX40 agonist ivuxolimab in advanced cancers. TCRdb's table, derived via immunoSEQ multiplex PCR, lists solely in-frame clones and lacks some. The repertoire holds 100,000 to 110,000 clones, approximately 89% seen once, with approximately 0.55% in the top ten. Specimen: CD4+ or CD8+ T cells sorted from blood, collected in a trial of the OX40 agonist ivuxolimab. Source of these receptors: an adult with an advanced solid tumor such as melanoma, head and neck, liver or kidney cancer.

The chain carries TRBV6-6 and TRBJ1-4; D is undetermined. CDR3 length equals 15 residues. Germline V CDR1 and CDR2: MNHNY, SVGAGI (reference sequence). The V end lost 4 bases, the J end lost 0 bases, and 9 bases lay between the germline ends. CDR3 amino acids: CASSFPTATNEKLFF. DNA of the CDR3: TGTGCCAGCAGTTTTCCTACAGCAACTAATGAAAAACTGTTTTTT.

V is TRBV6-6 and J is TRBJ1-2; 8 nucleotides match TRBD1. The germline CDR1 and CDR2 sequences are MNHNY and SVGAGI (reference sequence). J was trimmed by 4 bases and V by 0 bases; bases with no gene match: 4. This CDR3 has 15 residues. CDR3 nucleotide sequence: TGTGCCAGCAGTTACTCTGGACAGGGTGGCTATGGCTACACCTTC. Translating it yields CASSYSGQGGYGYTF.

The CDR3 sequence is CASSSGKLGQPQHF. The CDR3 DNA is TGTGCCAGCAGTTCAGGGAAGCTTGGTCAGCCCCAGCATTTT. This sequence joins TRBV28 and TRBJ1-5; a possible D gene is TRBD1 (5 bases). The CDR3 totals 14 residues. CDR1 is MDHEN and CDR2 is SYDVKM in the germline V gene. V was pared by 4 bases and J by 6 bases, with 13 bases between.